Presented here are 21 T cell receptor beta chains from one specimen sequenced in a study of cytomegalovirus exposure and HLA in healthy donors. Primers: 60 Vbeta forward and 13 Jbeta reverse. Clones were read by immunoSEQ multiplex PCR, and TCRdb kept only the in-frame ones, dropping some. The sample holds 150,000 to 200,000 clones, about four fifths seen once. The sequenced sample consisted of PBMCs. These receptors were collected from a young woman in good health and CMV-seropositive.

CDR3 protein: CASSYSRAATEAFF. The CDR3 region has the DNA TGTGCCAGCAGTTACTCGAGGGCAGCCACTGAAGCTTTCTTT. V usage is TRBV6-7 and J usage is TRBJ1-1, with D uncertain. TRBV6-7 is annotated as an ORF whose role is uncertain. The CDR3 sequence is 14 residues long. V was cut by 0 bases and J by 4 bases, with 9 bases left in between.

This chain links TRBV6-5 with TRBJ2-1, with TRBD2 identical over 13 bases. The CDR3 length is 15 residues. Trimming at V came to 5 bases and at J to 9 bases, leaving 7 bases not matched to a gene. Germline loops: CDR1 MNHEY, CDR2 SVGAGI. The CDR3 loop is CASSKLAGGLIEQFF. CDR3 coding DNA: TGTGCCAGCAGTAAACTAGCGGGGGGGCTTATTGAGCAGTTCTTC.

The gene calls are TRBV7-2 and TRBJ1-3; D unresolved. V lost 1 base and J 0 bases, leaving 4 bases between the germline ends. Per the germline V gene, CDR1 is SGHTA and CDR2 is FQGNSA. CDR3 length: 14 amino acids. In DNA form, the CDR3 reads TGTGCCAGCAGCTTAGGGCCCTCTGGAAACACCATATATTTT. It encodes CASSLGPSGNTIYF.

This rearrangement joins TRBV19 to TRBJ2-1; TRBD2 matches 10 bases. In germline, CDR1 is LNHDA, CDR2 SQIVND (reference sequence). V gave up 4 bases and J gave up 0 bases; unmatched junction bases: 3. The CDR3 consists of 16 residues. The CDR3 DNA sequence: TGTGCCAGTAGTAAGCGGGGGGGAAGCTCCTACAATGAGCAGTTCTTC. This gives the protein CASSKRGGSSYNEQFF.

The chain combines TRBV19 with TRBJ2-7; 8 bases agree with TRBD2. J gave up 3 bases and V 3 bases, and 4 bases lay outside the gene matches. This CDR3 has 14 residues. Germline CDR1 LNHDA, CDR2 SQIVND (reference sequence). The CDR3 DNA reads TGTGCCAGTAGTATGGTTAGCGGGGACTACGAGCAGTACTTC. This sequence encodes CASSMVSGDYEQYF.

The CDR3 DNA follows: TGTGCCAGCAGCTTAGTTGGGCACCGGCTCGATGGCTACACCTTC. Its protein product is CASSLVGHRLDGYTF. The chain joins TRBV11-2 to TRBJ1-2; the D is unclear. Germline V gene sequence: CDR1 SGHAT, CDR2 FQNNGV. This CDR3 comprises 15 residues. V was pared by 1 base and J by 6 bases, with 15 bases between.

The V and J genes are TRBV4-2 and TRBJ2-1; 8 bases are a match to TRBD2. This CDR3 contains 16 residues. The germline gives CDR1 LGHNA, CDR2 YNFKEQ. V shed 6 bases and J 0 bases; nucleotides not matched to a gene: 7. CDR3 nucleotide sequence: TGTGCCAGCAGACAAATTAGCGGGAACTCCTACAATGAGCAGTTCTTC. The encoded protein is CASRQISGNSYNEQFF.

This clone occurred a few times. V is TRBV7-6 and J is TRBJ1-1, with D unresolved. Trimming shortened V by 8 bases and J by 1 base, and 8 bases separated the two germline ends. The CDR3 covers 12 residues. CDR1 and CDR2 (germline): SGHVS, FNYEAQ. The DNA for the CDR3 is TGTGCCAGCGGGCCAGCGAACACTGAAGCTTTCTTT. Translated: CASGPANTEAFF.

The V gene is TRBV2, the J gene TRBJ2-1; 9 nucleotides line up with TRBD1. The germline CDR1 and CDR2 sequences are SNHLY and FYNNEI. CDR3 length equals 14 residues. V gave up 8 bases and J gave up 9 bases; unmatched junction bases: 11. CDR3 nucleotides: TGTGCCAGCCGAGAACAGGGGGCGAACGGTGAGCAGTTCTTC. It encodes CASREQGANGEQFF.

In this sample, this clone turned up once. V gene TRBV7-2 combines with J gene TRBJ1-2; D may be TRBD1 (5 bases). Trimming shortened V by 0 bases and J by 4 bases, and 15 bases separated the two germline ends. The germline gives CDR1 SGHTA, CDR2 FQGNSA. This CDR3 region has 16 residues. The CDR3 loop is CASSLALSGPGYGYTF. The CDR3 nucleotides read TGTGCCAGCAGCTTAGCGTTGTCAGGGCCCGGCTATGGCTACACCTTC.

This clone was detected only a few times. This chain joins TRBV6-1 and TRBJ2-1; 11 nucleotides match TRBD1. The trim removed 2 bases at V and 8 bases at J, leaving 5 bases unmatched. The CDR3 totals 15 residues. Germline V gives CDR1 MNHNS, CDR2 SASEGT. The CDR3 is CASSESGTGGHEQFF. CDR3 in DNA: TGTGCCAGCAGTGAATCCGGGACAGGGGGGCATGAGCAGTTCTTC.

A word on this clone: A junction end diverges from the germline sequence, so it may reflect a read error. This chain links TRBV7-9 with TRBJ1-1; D perhaps matches TRBD1 (5 bases). CDR3 length: 13 residues. Germline CDR1 reads SEHNR; CDR2 reads FQNEAQ (reference sequence). CDR3 nucleotide sequence: TGTGCCAGCAGCACCCCAGGGAACCCTGAAGCTTTCTTT. It encodes CASSTPGNPEAFF. Variable domain in full (rest from reference TRBV7-9 and TRBJ1-1): DTGVSQNPRHKITKRGQNVTFRCDPISEHNRLYWYRQTLGQGPEFLTYFQNEAQLEKSRLLSDRFSAERPKGSFSTLEIQRTEQGDSAMYLCASSTPGNPEAFFGQGTRLTVV.

V usage is TRBV7-2 and J usage is TRBJ2-5; D remains ambiguous. V was shortened by 1 base and J by 2 bases, with 8 bases between the two germline ends. The CDR3 has 14 amino acids. From germline, CDR1 is SGHTA and CDR2 FQGNSA. The CDR3 loop reads CASSLGLQQETQYF. CDR3 sequence (DNA): TGTGCCAGCAGCTTAGGGTTGCAGCAAGAGACCCAGTACTTC.

V and J are TRBV5-1 and TRBJ2-5; no firm D call. Germline V gives CDR1 SGHRS, CDR2 YFSETQ. Trimming cost V 0 bases and J 2 bases, with 11 bases left between them. The CDR3 has 15 residues. The CDR3 sequence is CASSLAILDQETQYF. Written as DNA, the CDR3 is TGCGCCAGCAGCTTGGCCATCCTAGATCAAGAGACCCAGTACTTC.

The rearrangement links TRBV6-5 to TRBJ1-6; 9 bases agree with TRBD1. This CDR3 has 15 amino acids. CDR1 is MNHEY, CDR2 SVGAGI, per germline. V shed 5 bases, J shed 9 bases, and the junction held 8 bases outside the gene matches. Written as DNA, the CDR3 is TGTGCCAGCAGTCGAGCGGGGACAGGGAGTTCACCCCTCCACTTT. Translated, it gives CASSRAGTGSSPLHF.

The chain couples TRBV29-1 to TRBJ2-5; no firm D call. The germline V gene encodes CDR1 SQVTM and CDR2 ANQGSEA. The CDR3 sequence is 9 residues long. Trimming stripped 6 bases from V and 5 bases from J, with 4 bases between. CDR3 residues: CSVEETQYF. DNA of the CDR3: TGCAGCGTCGAGGAGACCCAGTACTTC.

This sequence joins TRBV6-6 and TRBJ2-5; the D gene is possibly TRBD2 (6 bases). The germline V and J ends were trimmed by 6 bases and 2 bases, with 13 bases remaining between them. The CDR3 is 14 residues long. The germline gives CDR1 MNHNY, CDR2 SVGAGI (reference sequence). CDR3 nucleotides: TGTGCCAGCAGCCCACTAGCCCGACAAGAGACCCAGTACTTC. It is translated as CASSPLARQETQYF.

This clone was found a few times. The V gene is TRBV9, the J gene TRBJ2-3, with a tentative D call TRBD2 (5 bases). This CDR3 is 15 amino acids long. The germline CDR1 and CDR2 sequences are SGDLS and YYNGEE. V was trimmed by 2 bases and J by 4 bases, leaving 14 bases between them. This chain's CDR3 is CASSVVAASSDTQYF. DNA for the CDR3: TGTGCCAGCAGCGTCGTTGCGGCTAGCTCAGATACGCAGTATTTT.

This clone has just a few counts. This chain connects TRBV2 to TRBJ1-1; D gene unclear. Germline CDR1 reads SNHLY; CDR2 reads FYNNEI. The CDR3 sequence is 10 residues long. Trimming took off 9 bases at V and 7 bases at J, with 9 bases between the two ends. CDR3 nucleotide sequence: TGTGCCAGTTACTACGATGAAGCTTTCTTT. Translating gives CASYYDEAFF.

The chain recombines TRBV2 with TRBJ2-7; 10 nucleotides agree with TRBD1. The V segment lost 4 bases and the J segment 3 bases; nucleotides outside the gene matches: 6. The CDR3 length is 15 residues. The germline V gene encodes CDR1 SNHLY and CDR2 FYNNEI. The CDR3 nucleotides read TGTGCCAGCAGTGCCCGGACAGGGGGTAGCTACGAGCAGTACTTC. This codes for CASSARTGGSYEQYF.

This clone was recorded a few times. This chain joins TRBV6-5 and TRBJ1-1; the D gene is possibly TRBD1 (6 bases). This CDR3 contains 13 residues. In germline, CDR1 is MNHEY, CDR2 SVGAGI. V gave up 7 bases and J gave up 3 bases, with 12 bases separating them. CDR3 coding DNA: TGTGCCAGCAACTCGGACAGTTACACTGAAGCTTTCTTT. Its protein product is CASNSDSYTEAFF.